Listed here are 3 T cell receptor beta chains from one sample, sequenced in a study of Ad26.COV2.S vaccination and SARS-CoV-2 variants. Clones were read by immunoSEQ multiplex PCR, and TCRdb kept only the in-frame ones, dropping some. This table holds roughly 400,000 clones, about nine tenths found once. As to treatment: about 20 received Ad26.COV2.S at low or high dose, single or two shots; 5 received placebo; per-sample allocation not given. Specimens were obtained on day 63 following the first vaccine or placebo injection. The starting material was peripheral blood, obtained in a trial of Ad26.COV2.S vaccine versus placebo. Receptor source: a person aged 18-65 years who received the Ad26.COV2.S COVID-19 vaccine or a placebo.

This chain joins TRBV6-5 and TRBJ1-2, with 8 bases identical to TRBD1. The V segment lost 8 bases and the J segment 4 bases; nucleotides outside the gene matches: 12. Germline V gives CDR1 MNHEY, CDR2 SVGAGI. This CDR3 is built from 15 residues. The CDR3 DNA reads TGTGCCAGCCTCGAGGGGCAGGGGGCTGGCTATGGCTACACCTTC. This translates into CASLEGQGAGYGYTF.

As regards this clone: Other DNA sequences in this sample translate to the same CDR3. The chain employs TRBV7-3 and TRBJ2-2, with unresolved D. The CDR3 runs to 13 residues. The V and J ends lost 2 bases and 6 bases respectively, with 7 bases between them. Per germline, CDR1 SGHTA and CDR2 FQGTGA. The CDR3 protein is CASSLGVAGELFF. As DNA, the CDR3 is TGTGCCAGCAGCTTAGGTGTCGCCGGGGAGCTGTTTTTT. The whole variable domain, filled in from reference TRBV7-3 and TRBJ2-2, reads GAGVSQTPSNKVTEKGKYVELRCDPISGHTALYWYRQSLGQGPEFLIYFQGTGAADDSGLPNDRFFAVRPEGSVSTLKIQRTERGDSAVYLCASSLGVAGELFFGEGSRLTVL.

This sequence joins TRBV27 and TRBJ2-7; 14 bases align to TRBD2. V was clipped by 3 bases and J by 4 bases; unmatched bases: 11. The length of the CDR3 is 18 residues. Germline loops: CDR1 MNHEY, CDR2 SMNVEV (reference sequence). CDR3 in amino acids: CASSLGLAGDRRLYEQYF. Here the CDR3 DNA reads TGTGCCAGCAGTTTGGGACTAGCGGGAGACCGTCGGCTATACGAGCAGTACTTC.